This T cell receptor (beta chain) derives from a study of cytomegalovirus exposure and HLA in healthy donors. Study conclusions and caveats: Generally TCR sequences proved uncommon, though certain public TCRs appeared in numerous donors. Associated with cytomegalovirus, according to the listing, were 150 to 200 TCR beta chains.

The donors were part of the roughly 120-subject validation cohort, which stood apart from the 666-subject first cohort. The CDR3 extends over 14 amino acids. The V end lost 3 bases, the J end lost 8 bases, and 13 bases lay between the germline ends. CDR1 is MGHRA, CDR2 YSYEKL, per germline. Note on this clone: Its antigen is unidentified.

TCRdb keeps only in-frame clones here, not all; method: immunoSEQ multiplex PCR. The sample has about 130,000 clones; around 92% are singletons. The chain combines TRBV4-1 with TRBJ1-4; the D is unclear. Sequencing used PBMCs. The clonotype originates from a man under 40 in good health and CMV-seronegative. CDR3 residues: CASSHGGLGEKLFF. The CDR3 bases are TGCGCCAGCAGCCATGGCGGGTTGGGGGAAAAACTGTTTTTT.